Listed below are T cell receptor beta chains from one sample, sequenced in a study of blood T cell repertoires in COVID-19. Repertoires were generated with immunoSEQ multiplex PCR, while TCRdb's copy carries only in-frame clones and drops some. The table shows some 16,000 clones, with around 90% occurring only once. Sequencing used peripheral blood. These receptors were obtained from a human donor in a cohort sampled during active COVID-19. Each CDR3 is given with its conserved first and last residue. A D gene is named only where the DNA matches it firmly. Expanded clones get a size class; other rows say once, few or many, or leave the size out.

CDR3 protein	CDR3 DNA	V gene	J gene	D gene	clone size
CASSPSYRGRNQPQHF	TGTGCCAGCAGTCCCTCGTACAGGGGTCGCAATCAGCCCCAGCATTTT	TRBV27	TRBJ1-5	TRBD1	few
CASSEDSGHYNEQFF	TGTGCCAGCAGTGAAGATTCCGGACATTACAATGAGCAGTTCTTC	TRBV25-1	TRBJ2-1	.	medium-sized
CASSKLAGGYNEQFF	TGTGCCAGCAGTAAACTAGCGGGGGGATACAATGAGCAGTTCTTC	TRBV6-4	TRBJ2-1	TRBD2	.
CASSIRVGETQYF	TGTGCCAGTAGTATCAGGGTGGGTGAGACCCAGTACTTC	TRBV19	TRBJ2-5	.	once
CASSRYRGRNSNQPQHF	TGTGCCAGTAGTAGATACAGGGGGAGGAATAGCAATCAGCCCCAGCATTTT	TRBV19	TRBJ1-5	TRBD1	once
CASGRLGQGASSYGYTF	TGTGCTAGTGGCCGACTGGGACAGGGGGCCAGTAGTTATGGCTACACCTTC	TRBV12-5	TRBJ1-2	TRBD1	.
CASSEGGADTQYF	TGTGCCAGCAGTGAAGGGGGGGCAGATACGCAGTATTTT	TRBV7-3	TRBJ2-3	.	.
CASMKGQGSTGELFF	TGCGCCAGCATGAAGGGACAGGGCTCCACCGGGGAGCTGTTTTTT	TRBV10-2	TRBJ2-2	TRBD1	few
CASSYDRVRYEQYF	TGTGCCAGCAGTTACGACAGGGTTCGGTACGAACAGTACTTC	TRBV6-5	TRBJ2-7	TRBD1	once
CASGSGRGLSQETQYF	TGTGCCAGCGGGTCGGGGAGGGGACTTTCTCAAGAGACCCAGTACTTC	TRBV5-8	TRBJ2-5	TRBD2	.
CASSAGRVSTEAFF	TGTGCCAGCAGCGCGGGGAGGGTTAGCACTGAAGCTTTCTTT	TRBV9	TRBJ1-1	.	.
CASSITGEYNSPLHF	TGTGCCAGCAGCATAACAGGGGAGTATAATTCACCCCTCCACTTT	TRBV9	TRBJ1-6	TRBD1	.
CASTRGLRDEQFF	TGTGCCAGCACGCGAGGTTTGCGGGATGAGCAGTTCTTC	TRBV14	TRBJ2-1	.	once
CASSLDRDYEQYF	TGTGCCAGCAGTTTAGACAGGGACTACGAGCAGTACTTC	TRBV12-3/TRBV12-4	TRBJ2-7	.	.
CASSLVGLGTDTQYF	TGTGCCAGCAGCTTAGTGGGGCTTGGAACAGATACGCAGTATTTT	TRBV5-4	TRBJ2-3	.	.
CASSQEISPPDTQYF	TGTGCCAGCAGCCAAGAGATAAGCCCCCCAGATACGCAGTATTTT	TRBV3-1/TRBV3-2	TRBJ2-3	.	.
CASSTAGGPEFDKNIQYF	TGTGCCAGCAGCACCGCGGGGGGGCCGGAGTTTGACAAAAACATTCAGTACTTC	TRBV21-1	TRBJ2-4	.	.